This passage covers 31 T cell receptor beta chains from one sample sequenced in a study of cytomegalovirus exposure and HLA in healthy donors. The PCR employed 60 Vbeta primers together with 13 Jbeta primers. Data came from immunoSEQ multiplex PCR; TCRdb stores just in-frame clones and leaves some out. The sample has 150,000 to 200,000 clones, over 60% seen once. The sequenced sample consisted of PBMCs. The source of these receptors is a woman aged 40 to 55 in good health and CMV-seronegative.

The chain joins TRBV5-1 to TRBJ2-2; 9 positions match TRBD1. J was trimmed by 7 bases and V by 0 bases; bases with no gene match: 4. CDR1 SGHRS and CDR2 YFSETQ come from the germline V gene. The CDR3 is 15 amino acids. CDR3 amino acids: CASSLVQGAVGELFF. CDR3 in DNA: TGCGCCAGCAGCTTGGTACAGGGGGCCGTCGGGGAGCTGTTTTTT.

The gene calls are TRBV6-5 and TRBJ1-1; the match to TRBD1 covers 7 bases. Germline trimming cut 7 bases from V and 8 bases from J; bases unmatched to any gene: 7. Germline CDR1 reads MNHEY; CDR2 reads SVGAGI. This CDR3 is 12 amino acids long. In DNA form, the CDR3 reads TGTGCCAGCATCCGACAGGGAGGAGAAGCTTTCTTT. This sequence encodes CASIRQGGEAFF.

The chain has TRBV28 and TRBJ2-2; 8 bases are shared with TRBD1. CDR1 and CDR2 from the germline V gene are MDHEN and SYDVKM. The CDR3 is made up of 15 amino acids. V shed 6 bases, J shed 4 bases, and the junction held 7 bases outside the gene matches. The CDR3 protein is CASSQGQVSTGELFF. The CDR3 DNA reads as TGTGCCAGCAGCCAGGGACAGGTGTCCACCGGGGAGCTGTTTTTT.

The chain recombines TRBV7-2 with TRBJ2-5, with D possibly being TRBD1 (6 bases). The germline gives CDR1 SGHTA, CDR2 FQGNSA. This CDR3 comprises 14 residues. V gave up 5 bases and J gave up 2 bases, with 12 bases separating them. In nucleotides, the CDR3 is TGTGCCAGCAGCGGGGGCTTAATTCAAGAGACCCAGTACTTC. The encoded protein is CASSGGLIQETQYF. The full variable domain, completed using reference TRBV7-2 and TRBJ2-5, is GAGVSQSPSNKVTEKGKDVELRCDPISGHTALYWYRQSLGQGLEFLIYFQGNSAPDKSGLPSDRFSAERTGGSVSTLTIQRTQQEDSAVYLCASSGGLIQETQYFGPGTRLLVL.

The J gene is TRBJ1-5, the V gene TRBV27; tentative D call: TRBD1 (6 bases). This CDR3 region has 19 residues. V was shortened by 1 base and J by 0 bases, with 19 bases between the two germline ends. CDR1 is MNHEY, CDR2 SMNVEV, per germline (reference sequence). The CDR3 nucleotides are TGTGCCAGCAGTTTATTGGGGGGGCAGACGGAATATAGCAATCAGCCCCAGCATTTT. Protein: CASSLLGGQTEYSNQPQHF.

This clone came up a few times. This chain joins TRBV15 and TRBJ1-2, with D unresolved. There are 14 residues in the CDR3. Germline loops: CDR1 LNHNV, CDR2 YYDKDF (reference sequence). Deletions cut 4 bases from V and 4 bases from J, with 13 bases between. CDR3 loop: CATSKQNSLYGYTF. In DNA, the CDR3 is TGTGCCACCAGCAAGCAGAACAGCCTCTATGGCTACACCTTC.

V is TRBV7-9 and J is TRBJ1-1, with D tentatively TRBD1 (6 bases). From germline, CDR1 is SEHNR and CDR2 FQNEAQ (reference sequence). Between the trimmed V and J ends, which lost 7 bases and 3 bases, there was a span of 15 bases. This CDR3 comprises 14 residues. CDR3 residues: CASTTTYRDTEAFF. CDR3 bases: TGTGCCAGCACCACTACTTACAGGGACACTGAAGCTTTCTTT.

The rearrangement links TRBV10-3 to TRBJ2-5; 8 positions agree with TRBD2. The CDR3 consists of 13 residues. Germline V lookup: CDR1 ENHRY, CDR2 SYGVKD. The trim removed 4 bases at V and 4 bases at J, leaving 2 bases unmatched. This CDR3 reads CAISAGLAETQYF. In nucleotides, the CDR3 is TGTGCCATCAGTGCAGGACTAGCAGAGACCCAGTACTTC.

CDR3 sequence (DNA): TGTGCCACCAGGAGCGGTTTAACCCGTTCTGAAGCTTTCTTT. Residues: CATRSGLTRSEAFF. The genes are TRBV6-5 and TRBJ1-1; D not certain. In germline, CDR1 is MNHEY, CDR2 SVGAGI. With 10 bases removed from V and 6 bases from J, the gap between germline ends came to 21 bases. The CDR3 covers 14 residues.

This clone was recorded a few times. The chain joins TRBV5-8 to TRBJ1-2; D remains unclear. With 1 base removed from V and 4 bases from J, the gap between germline ends came to 5 bases. This CDR3 spans 12 amino acids. Germline assignment: CDR1 SGHTS and CDR2 YDEGEE. In nucleotides, the CDR3 is TGTGCCAGCAGCTTGTTGGCCTATGGCTACACCTTC. Translating it yields CASSLLAYGYTF.

There are a few counts of this clone. This chain links TRBV19 with TRBJ2-1, with 10 bases that match TRBD2. Germline CDR1 is LNHDA and CDR2 is SQIVND (reference sequence). With 8 bases clipped from V and 8 bases from J, the junction kept 12 bases outside the gene matches. There are 15 residues in the CDR3. CDR3 sequence (DNA): TGTGCCAGTTCTAGCGGGAGACGGAGGAACCATGAGCAGTTCTTC. This codes for CASSSGRRRNHEQFF. The whole variable domain, remainder taken from reference TRBV19 and TRBJ2-1, is DGGITQSPKYLFRKEGQNVTLSCEQNLNHDAMYWYRQDPGQGLRLIYYSQIVNDFQKGDIAEGYSVSREKKESFPLTVTSAQKNPTAFYLCASSSGRRRNHEQFFGPGTRLTVL.

This chain uses TRBV30 with TRBJ1-6; D gene uncertain. CDR1 is GTSNPN, CDR2 SVGIG, per germline (reference sequence). This CDR3 has 14 amino acids. The V and J ends lost 3 bases and 10 bases respectively, with 16 bases between them. CDR3 DNA: TGTGCCTGGAGGACTGGGTTAGGAGGATCACCCCTCCACTTT. Translating gives CAWRTGLGGSPLHF.

V and J are TRBV2 and TRBJ1-4, with D maybe TRBD1 (5 bases). This CDR3 has 14 residues. The germline gives CDR1 SNHLY, CDR2 FYNNEI. V was clipped by 6 bases and J by 8 bases, with 16 bases between them. CDR3 loop: CASRERQGGEKLFF. In nucleotides, the CDR3 is TGTGCCAGCAGGGAACGGCAGGGCGGCGAAAAACTGTTTTTT.

This chain links TRBV7-2 with TRBJ2-1; D might be TRBD2 (7 bases). The germline V gene encodes CDR1 SGHTA and CDR2 FQGNSA. This CDR3 is 14 amino acids long. V lost 7 bases, J lost 3 bases, and 13 bases lay in between. CDR3 bases: TGTGCCAGCACAGGACTAGGGGGCTACAATGAGCAGTTCTTC. This gives the protein CASTGLGGYNEQFF.

In this sample, this clone turned up a few times. The CDR3 sequence: CASSSGGDQPQHF. The DNA of the CDR3 is TGTGCCAGCAGCTCTGGGGGGGATCAGCCCCAGCATTTT. V usage is TRBV11-3 and J usage is TRBJ1-5; D possibly corresponds to TRBD1 (5 bases). The CDR3 covers 13 residues. Germline values: CDR1 SGHNT, CDR2 YENEEA. V dropped 4 bases and J dropped 5 bases, with 9 bases sitting between them.

The rearrangement links TRBV18 to TRBJ1-2, with D perhaps matching TRBD1 (6 bases). CDR1 and CDR2 (germline): KGHSH, LQKENI. The V gene lost 2 bases and the J gene lost 14 bases, with 27 bases spanning the gap. CDR3 length: 16 amino acids. This CDR3 is CASSPSGEAGVTSGTF. DNA for the CDR3: TGTGCCAGCTCACCAAGCGGAGAGGCAGGGGTAACGTCGGGGACCTTC.

The V and J genes are TRBV11-1 and TRBJ1-2; D not certain. V lost 1 base and J 4 bases, leaving 7 bases between the germline ends. This CDR3 comprises 13 residues. Per the germline V gene, CDR1 is SGHAT and CDR2 is FQDESV (reference sequence). DNA for the CDR3: TGTGCCAGCAGCTTAGTCGGGAGCTATGGCTACACCTTC. This translates into CASSLVGSYGYTF.

The chain recombines TRBV10-3 with TRBJ2-5; no clear D. Trimming removed 2 bases from V and 2 bases from J, with 3 bases in between. This CDR3 has 12 amino acids. CDR1 and CDR2 (germline): ENHRY, SYGVKD. CDR3: CAISEQQETQYF. CDR3 in DNA: TGTGCCATCAGTGAGCAACAAGAGACCCAGTACTTC.

The genes are TRBV2 and TRBJ2-2, with D maybe TRBD2 (6 bases). V lost 6 bases and J lost 6, with 8 bases in between. CDR1 and CDR2 from the germline V gene are SNHLY and FYNNEI. The CDR3 is 12 residues long. The CDR3 is CASREGPGELFF. The DNA of the CDR3 is TGTGCCAGCAGGGAGGGGCCCGGGGAGCTGTTTTTT.

J is TRBJ2-7 and V is TRBV19; 7 nucleotides align to TRBD2. This CDR3 region has 13 residues. With 6 bases clipped from V and 5 bases from J, the junction kept 7 bases outside the gene matches. Germline loops: CDR1 LNHDA, CDR2 SQIVND (reference sequence). CDR3: CASRGRGTNEQYF. Here the CDR3 DNA reads TGTGCCAGTAGGGGGCGGGGGACGAACGAGCAGTACTTC. Complete variable domain (other parts from reference TRBV19 and TRBJ2-7): DGGITQSPKYLFRKEGQNVTLSCEQNLNHDAMYWYRQDPGQGLRLIYYSQIVNDFQKGDIAEGYSVSREKKESFPLTVTSAQKNPTAFYLCASRGRGTNEQYFGPGTRLTVT.

V and J are TRBV29-1 and TRBJ1-2, with a weak D call TRBD1 (5 bases). The CDR3 length is 13 residues. Trimming shortened V by 4 bases and J by 1 base, and 10 bases separated the two germline ends. CDR1 SQVTM and CDR2 ANQGSEA come from the germline V gene. CDR3 DNA sequence: TGCAGCGTTGGCCGGGGGTTTAACTATGGCTACACCTTC. It codes for CSVGRGFNYGYTF.

The V call is TRBV4-3, the J call TRBJ2-7, with D unclear. Trimming removed 0 bases at V and 1 base at J, with 10 bases between. Germline V gene lookup returns CDR1 LGHNA and CDR2 YSLEER. This CDR3 region has 15 residues. The CDR3 is CASSQDPEASYEQYF. CDR3 coding DNA: TGCGCCAGCAGCCAAGATCCGGAAGCGTCCTACGAGCAGTACTTC.

The CDR3 region has the DNA TGTGCCAGCAGCTGGGACAGCAAAAACATTCAGTACTTC. Translating it yields CASSWDSKNIQYF. V usage is TRBV7-2 and J usage is TRBJ2-4; the match to TRBD1 covers 7 bases. In germline, CDR1 is SGHTA, CDR2 FQGNSA. The CDR3 runs to 13 residues. The V segment lost 4 bases and the J segment 3 bases; nucleotides outside the gene matches: 0.

This clone was counted once. The chain combines TRBV9 with TRBJ1-4, with D tentatively TRBD1 (5 bases). This CDR3 contains 16 residues. V was pared by 0 bases and J by 3 bases, with 12 bases between. Germline CDR1 SGDLS, CDR2 YYNGEE. The CDR3 DNA follows: TGTGCCAGCAGCGTAGCGCAGGGAGGTTCTAATGAAAAACTGTTTTTT. It encodes CASSVAQGGSNEKLFF.

The chain has TRBV7-7 and TRBJ2-2, with TRBD2 matching over 11 bases. The CDR3 has 16 amino acids. Germline CDR1 and CDR2: SSHAT and FNYEAQ (reference sequence). Germline trimming cut 5 bases from V and 4 bases from J; bases unmatched to any gene: 6. CDR3 residues: CASSPVTSGGTGELFF. CDR3 nucleotides: TGTGCCAGCAGCCCCGTTACTAGCGGGGGCACCGGGGAGCTGTTTTTT.

The rearrangement links TRBV7-9 to TRBJ2-3, with 11 bases identical to TRBD1. Trimming cost V 5 bases and J 4 bases; bases outside gene matches: 8. Germline-derived CDR1 and CDR2 are SEHNR and FQNEAQ (reference sequence). This CDR3 is 16 amino acids long. The CDR3 DNA reads as TGTGCCAGCAGCATACGGGACAGGGGGTACGCAGATACGCAGTATTTT. Translating gives CASSIRDRGYADTQYF.

In this sample, this clone turned up a few times. The chain links TRBV7-3 to TRBJ2-1, with a tentative D call TRBD2 (5 bases). The germline V gene encodes CDR1 SGHTA and CDR2 FQGTGA. With 4 bases removed from V and 9 bases from J, the gap between germline ends came to 13 bases. The CDR3 has 13 residues. The CDR3 DNA reads as TGTGCCAGCAGCTCCCTTATAGAGGGTGAGCAGTTCTTC. Protein: CASSSLIEGEQFF.

The chain recombines TRBV19 with TRBJ1-1, with TRBD1 as a possible D gene (6 bases). CDR1 is LNHDA, CDR2 SQIVND, per germline (reference sequence). Trimming left V 3 bases short and J 7 bases short, with 18 bases between. The CDR3 totals 15 residues. For the CDR3, the DNA is TGTGCCAGTAGTATTTTTTGGTCAGGGGCAATTGAAGCTTTCTTT. It specifies CASSIFWSGAIEAFF. The full variable domain, with the rest looked up from reference TRBV19 and TRBJ1-1, is DGGITQSPKYLFRKEGQNVTLSCEQNLNHDAMYWYRQDPGQGLRLIYYSQIVNDFQKGDIAEGYSVSREKKESFPLTVTSAQKNPTAFYLCASSIFWSGAIEAFFGQGTRLTVV.

This sequence joins TRBV30 and TRBJ1-5; D possibly corresponds to TRBD1 (6 bases). CDR1 is GTSNPN and CDR2 is SVGIG in the germline V gene (reference sequence). Trimming took 4 bases from V and 0 from J, leaving 28 bases between them. This CDR3 comprises 20 residues. As DNA, the CDR3 is TGTGCCTGGACCAAGCAGGGGAACCACCTAGCACTGTGTAGCAATCAGCCCCAGCATTTT. Residues: CAWTKQGNHLALCSNQPQHF.

The chain links TRBV5-1 to TRBJ1-1; 10 bases fit TRBD1. Per germline, CDR1 SGHRS and CDR2 YFSETQ. With V trimmed by 4 bases and J by 4 bases, 7 bases remained unmatched. The CDR3 spans 15 residues. CDR3: CASSTGQGGFTEAFF. The DNA for the CDR3 is TGCGCCAGCAGCACCGGACAGGGGGGTTTCACTGAAGCTTTCTTT.

This chain connects TRBV21-1 to TRBJ2-7; no DNA check was done on the table's D call, TRBD2. TRBV21-1 is shown as a pseudogene. The CDR3 contains 16 residues. The CDR3 here is CASSARLAGVPYEQYV. The CDR3 DNA reads as TGTGCCAGCAGCGCTCGACTAGCGGGAGTACCCTACGAGCAGTACGTC.